Following are 18 T cell receptor beta chains from one sample sequenced in a study of blood T cell repertoires in COVID-19 (dated by TCRdb to about 2020). The library was made by the immunoSEQ multiplex PCR assay. TCRdb took over this immuneACCESS table, retaining in-frame rearrangements with V and J assigned. Such tables are incomplete; in checked studies, under half of the missing clones stem from an unresolved V gene, and the remainder is unexplained. This sample has approximately 270,000 clones in its table, and just under 90% of those were observed once. The ten top clones hold 1.9% of the sample. Sequencing was performed on PBMCs or T cells enriched from blood (not recorded which). The receptors were gathered from a woman aged 55-75 years who had recovered from COVID-19.

This clone was seen a single time. This chain links TRBV5-1 with TRBJ1-2; D may be TRBD1 (6 bases). Germline loops: CDR1 SGHRS, CDR2 YFSETQ. V was clipped by 1 base and J by 2 bases, with 12 bases between them. The CDR3 has 15 amino acids. The chain's CDR3 is CASSLLWTANYGYTF. The CDR3 bases are TGCGCCAGCAGCTTGCTGTGGACAGCAAACTATGGCTACACCTTC.

About this clone itself: Different DNA sequences within this sample yield the same CDR3. This rearrangement joins TRBV7-3 to TRBJ2-5, with TRBD1 as a possible D gene (5 bases). This CDR3 contains 13 residues. The V gene lost 5 bases and the J gene lost 2 bases, with 9 bases spanning the gap. Germline CDR1 reads SGHTA; CDR2 reads FQGTGA. The CDR3 sequence: CASSRGSQETQYF. CDR3 sequence (DNA): TGTGCCAGCAGCAGGGGCAGTCAAGAGACCCAGTACTTC.

V is TRBV7-8 and J is TRBJ2-5, with 7 nucleotides matching TRBD2. The CDR3 sequence is 16 residues long. V lost 0 bases, J lost 4 bases, and 8 bases stayed unmatched. The germline V gene has CDR1 SGHVS and CDR2 FQNEAQ. CDR3 nucleotides: TGTGCCAGCAGCTTAGCGCGGGGGACTTTTGTAGAGACCCAGTACTTC. Amino acid sequence: CASSLARGTFVETQYF.

This sequence joins TRBV28 and TRBJ1-2; no definite D call. The CDR3 is 12 residues long. CDR1 is MDHEN, CDR2 SYDVKM, per germline. Deletions cut 8 bases from V and 4 bases from J, with 11 bases between. The CDR3 region is CASRLSTYGYTF. CDR3 sequence (DNA): TGTGCCAGCCGTCTTAGCACCTATGGCTACACCTTC.

V gene TRBV5-1 combines with J gene TRBJ2-1, with a possible D match to TRBD2 (7 bases). This CDR3 region has 15 residues. The germline V gene has CDR1 SGHRS and CDR2 YFSETQ. V lost 0 bases, J lost 3 bases, and 10 bases lay in between. This CDR3 reads CASSLDRGGYNEQFF. The DNA of the CDR3 is TGCGCCAGCAGCTTGGATAGGGGGGGCTACAATGAGCAGTTCTTC. Variable domain in full (rest from reference TRBV5-1 and TRBJ2-1): KAGVTQTPRYLIKTRGQQVTLSCSPISGHRSVSWYQQTPGQGLQFLFEYFSETQRNKGNFPGRFSGRQFSNSRSEMNVSTLELGDSALYLCASSLDRGGYNEQFFGPGTRLTVL.

This chain links TRBV6-5 with TRBJ2-7; possibly TRBD2 for D (5 bases). With 7 bases removed from V and 2 bases from J, the gap between germline ends came to 18 bases. CDR1 is MNHEY and CDR2 is SVGAGI in the germline V gene. This CDR3 is built from 15 residues. This CDR3 is CASIPAAGDTYEQYF. The CDR3 bases are TGTGCCAGCATCCCAGCGGCAGGAGATACCTACGAGCAGTACTTC.

The gene calls are TRBV5-4 and TRBJ1-1, with 8 bases lining up with TRBD1. The CDR3 contains 15 residues. J was trimmed by 5 bases and V by 6 bases; bases with no gene match: 12. Germline V gene lookup returns CDR1 SGHNT and CDR2 YYREEE (reference sequence). CDR3 bases: TGTGCCAGCATCAGGGGGGGAACAGGGGGTACTGAAGCTTTCTTT. Its protein product is CASIRGGTGGTEAFF.

The chain couples TRBV9 to TRBJ2-3; TRBD1 matches at 7 bases. V shed 3 bases and J 5 bases; nucleotides not matched to a gene: 6. CDR3 size: 14 residues. Per germline, CDR1 SGDLS and CDR2 YYNGEE. The CDR3 nucleotides read TGTGCCAGCAGCGCATCCCGACAGGGAGATACGCAGTATTTT. Its protein is CASSASRQGDTQYF. Together with reference TRBV9 and TRBJ2-3, the CDR3 gives the full variable domain: DSGVTQTPKHLITATGQRVTLRCSPRSGDLSVYWYQQSLDQGLQFLIQYYNGEERAKGNILERFSAQQFPDLHSELNLSSLELGDSALYFCASSASRQGDTQYFGPGTRLTVL.

The chain carries TRBV6-6 and TRBJ2-5, with 10 bases that match TRBD1. Trimming removed 6 bases from V and 8 bases from J; junction bases left unmatched: 6. Germline V CDR1 and CDR2: MNHNY, SVGAGI (reference sequence). The CDR3 is 13 residues long. The CDR3 reads CASSSGTGATQYF. For the CDR3, the DNA is TGTGCCAGCAGCTCCGGGACAGGGGCTACCCAGTACTTC.

As concerns this clone: One end of the junction fails to match germline, which may point to a read error. V usage is TRBV5-1 and J usage is TRBJ1-2; TRBD1 agrees at 7 bases. The CDR3 sequence is 16 residues long. Germline CDR1 is SGHRS and CDR2 is YFSETQ. Here the CDR3 reads CASSFWGSMETGSLIF. The DNA for the CDR3 is TGCGCCAGCAGCTTTTGGGGGAGTATGGAGACAGGGAGTTTGATCTTC.

This rearrangement joins TRBV7-9 to TRBJ2-3; TRBD2 aligns across 10 bases. Trimming took 4 bases from V and 0 from J; bases not matched to a gene: 4. CDR1 SEHNR and CDR2 FQNEAQ come from the germline V gene (reference sequence). The CDR3 length is 16 residues. The CDR3 here is CASSSGLAVSTDTQYF. The DNA of the CDR3 is TGTGCCAGCAGCTCTGGACTAGCGGTTAGCACAGATACGCAGTATTTT.

The genes are TRBV11-1 and TRBJ1-6, with D tentatively TRBD1 (6 bases). The CDR3 sequence is 14 residues long. Trimming pared 6 bases from V and 9 bases from J, leaving 15 bases between. The germline V gene has CDR1 SGHAT and CDR2 FQDESV (reference sequence). This CDR3 is CASSGSGGRSPLHF. The CDR3 nucleotides are TGTGCCAGCAGTGGTTCCGGGGGGCGTTCACCCCTCCACTTT.

As to this clone: Other nucleotide sequences from this sample produce the same CDR3. The CDR3 reads CASTLGTGGTEAFF. In nucleotides, the CDR3 is TGTGCCAGCACCCTAGGGACAGGGGGCACTGAAGCTTTCTTT. The genes are TRBV2 and TRBJ1-1, with 11 bases identical to TRBD1. Trimming at V came to 7 bases and at J to 4 bases, leaving 5 bases not matched to a gene. Germline V gene data show CDR1 as SNHLY and CDR2 as FYNNEI. The CDR3 loop spans 14 amino acids. The full variable domain, rest sourced from reference TRBV2 and TRBJ1-1, is EPEVTQTPSHQVTQMGQEVILRCVPISNHLYFYWYRQILGQKVEFLVSFYNNEISEKSEIFDDQFSVERPDGSNFTLKIRSTKLEDSAMYFCASTLGTGGTEAFFGQGTRLTVV.

CDR3 amino acids: CASSFFEGTGRSSYEQYF. CDR3 DNA: TGTGCCAGCAGTTTCTTTGAGGGAACAGGGCGAAGCTCCTACGAGCAGTACTTC. This chain links TRBV28 with TRBJ2-7; perhaps TRBD1 as D (6 bases). V lost 3 bases and J 0 bases, leaving 21 bases between the germline ends. The CDR3 is 18 residues long. Looked up from germline, CDR1 is MDHEN and CDR2 is SYDVKM.

This chain links TRBV9 with TRBJ2-3, with 9 nucleotides matching TRBD2. The length of the CDR3 is 15 residues. Germline V gene sequence: CDR1 SGDLS, CDR2 YYNGEE. The V gene end was trimmed by 3 bases and the J gene end by 4 bases; junction bases not matched to a gene: 6. The CDR3 coding sequence is TGTGCCAGCAGCGCATTTAGCGGGAGCCCAGATACGCAGTATTTT. Translation gives CASSAFSGSPDTQYF.

The rearrangement uses TRBV5-4 and TRBJ2-5; D is perhaps TRBD1 (6 bases). Looked up from germline, CDR1 is SGHNT and CDR2 is YYREEE (reference sequence). Trimming cost V 0 bases and J 4 bases, with 13 bases left between them. The CDR3 is 15 amino acids. The CDR3 protein is CASSLVVGASETQYF. The CDR3 nucleotides read TGTGCCAGCAGCTTGGTTGTGGGGGCCTCAGAGACCCAGTACTTC.

This rearrangement joins TRBV2 to TRBJ1-5, with D perhaps matching TRBD1 (5 bases). V lost 3 bases to trimming and J lost 6 bases, with 9 bases between them. CDR1 is SNHLY and CDR2 is FYNNEI in the germline V gene. The CDR3 extends over 13 amino acids. The CDR3 bases are TGTGCCAGCAGTGAGTCAGGGCCTCAGCCCCAGCATTTT. Its protein product is CASSESGPQPQHF.

The rearrangement uses TRBV11-2 and TRBJ1-2, with 7 bases lining up with TRBD1. The CDR3 has 13 amino acids. The germline V gene has CDR1 SGHAT and CDR2 FQNNGV. V was pared by 4 bases and J by 4 bases, with 3 bases of the junction left unmatched. This CDR3 reads CASSYRDSYGYTF. CDR3 in DNA: TGTGCCAGCAGCTACCGGGACAGCTATGGCTACACCTTC.